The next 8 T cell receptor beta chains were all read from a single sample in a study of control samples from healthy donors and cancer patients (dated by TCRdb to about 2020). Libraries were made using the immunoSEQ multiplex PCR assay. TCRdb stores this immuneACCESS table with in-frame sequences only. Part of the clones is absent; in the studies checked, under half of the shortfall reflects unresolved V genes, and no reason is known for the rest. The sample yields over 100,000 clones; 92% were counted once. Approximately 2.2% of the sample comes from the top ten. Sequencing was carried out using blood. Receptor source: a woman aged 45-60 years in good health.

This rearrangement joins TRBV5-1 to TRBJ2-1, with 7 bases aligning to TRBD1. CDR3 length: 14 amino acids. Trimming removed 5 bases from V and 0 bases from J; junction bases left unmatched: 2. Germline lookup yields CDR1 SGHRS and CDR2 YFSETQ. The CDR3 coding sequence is TGCGCCAGCAGTACAGGGGTCTCCTACAATGAGCAGTTCTTC. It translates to CASSTGVSYNEQFF.

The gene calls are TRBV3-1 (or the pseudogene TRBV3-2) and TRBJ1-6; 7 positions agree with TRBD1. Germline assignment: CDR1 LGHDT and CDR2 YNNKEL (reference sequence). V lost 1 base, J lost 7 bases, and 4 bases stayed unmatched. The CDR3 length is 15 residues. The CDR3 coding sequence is TGTGCCAGCAGCCAAGGCGACAGGGAGAATTCACCCCTCCACTTT. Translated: CASSQGDRENSPLHF.

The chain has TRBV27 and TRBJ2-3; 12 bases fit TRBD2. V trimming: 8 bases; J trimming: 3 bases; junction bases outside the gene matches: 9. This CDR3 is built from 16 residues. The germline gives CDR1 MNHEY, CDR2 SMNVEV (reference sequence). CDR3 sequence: CASASSGGAWTDTQYF. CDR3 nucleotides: TGTGCCAGCGCCTCTAGCGGGGGGGCTTGGACAGATACGCAGTATTTT.

The chain's CDR3 is CASSPTRLSTDTQYF. The CDR3 region has the DNA TGTGCCAGCAGTCCTACCCGACTGAGCACAGATACGCAGTATTTT. The genes are TRBV27 and TRBJ2-3; unclear D gene. The length of the CDR3 is 15 residues. The V gene's germline CDR1 is MNHEY and CDR2 SMNVEV (reference sequence). The ends were cut back, 5 bases at V and 0 bases at J, with 12 bases in the middle.

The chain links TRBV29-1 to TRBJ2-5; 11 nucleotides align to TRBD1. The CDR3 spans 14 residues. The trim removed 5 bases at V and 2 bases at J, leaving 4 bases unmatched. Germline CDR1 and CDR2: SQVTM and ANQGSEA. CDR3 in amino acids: CSVSGDRGQETQYF. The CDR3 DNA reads TGCAGCGTTTCGGGGGACAGGGGGCAAGAGACCCAGTACTTC.

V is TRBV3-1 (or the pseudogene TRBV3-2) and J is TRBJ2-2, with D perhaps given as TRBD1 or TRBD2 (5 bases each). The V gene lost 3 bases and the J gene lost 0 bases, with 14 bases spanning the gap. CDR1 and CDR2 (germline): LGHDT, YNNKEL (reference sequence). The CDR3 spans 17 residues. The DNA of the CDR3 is TGTGCCAGCAGCCAGACCTTTGGGGGTTCGAACACCGGGGAGCTGTTTTTT. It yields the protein CASSQTFGGSNTGELFF.

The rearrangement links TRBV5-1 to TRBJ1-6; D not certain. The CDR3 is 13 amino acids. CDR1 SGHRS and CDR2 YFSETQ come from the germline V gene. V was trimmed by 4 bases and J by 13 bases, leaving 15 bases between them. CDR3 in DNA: TGCGCCAGCAGCCTCACCCTCACGAACCCCCTCCACTTT. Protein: CASSLTLTNPLHF.

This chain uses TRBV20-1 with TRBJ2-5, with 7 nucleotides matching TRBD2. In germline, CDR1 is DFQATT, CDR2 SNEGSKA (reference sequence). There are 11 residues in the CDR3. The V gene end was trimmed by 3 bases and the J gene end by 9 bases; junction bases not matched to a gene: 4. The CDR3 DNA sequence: TGCAGTGCTAGCCGGGGGGATGCCCAGTACTTC. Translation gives CSASRGDAQYF.